This T cell receptor beta chain was observed in a study of CXCR3-negative and CXCR3-positive naive CD8 T cells. CDR1 is MDHEN and CDR2 is SYDVKM in the germline V gene. CDR3 length: 13 residues. Comments on this clonotype: Its antigen remains unidentified.

General study results and limits: When CXCR3-positive naive cells were set against CXCR3-negative naive cells, the former had more hydrophobic TRB CDR3s.

UMI-labeled 5' RACE TRB cDNA libraries were prepared from the cells. TCRdb reprocessed the 5' RACE reads and reports one entry per CDR3 protein, with no DNA. The table counts 90,000 to 150,000 distinct CDR3 sequences; around 0.35% lies in the top ten. The chain couples TRBV28 to TRBJ2-7; TCRdb picks TRBD2, but there is no DNA to check that call. This receptor was obtained from a human donor in good health. Some clones in this sample may be carry-over from other donors' samples. The specimen was naive CXCR3+ CD8+ T cells from blood. Indicated subset: CD45RO-CCR7+CD27+CD95- naive CD8+ T cells expressing CXCR3 (TNR3+). The CDR3: CASSLTISYEQYF.